This T cell receptor (beta chain) was recovered during a study of T cell responses to AZD1222 COVID-19 vaccine. Trimming stripped 2 bases from V and 7 bases from J, with 8 bases between. Germline values: CDR1 KGHSH, CDR2 LQKENI. This CDR3 contains 12 residues. TCRdb keeps only in-frame clones here, not all; method: immunoSEQ multiplex PCR. The repertoire holds some 120,000 clones, with 88% as singletons. This rearrangement joins TRBV18 to TRBJ1-1, with no clear D. The sample consisted of peripheral blood, taken on day 0 of AZD1222 vaccination. The clonotype comes from an adult in good health. The CDR3 DNA reads as TGTGCCAGCTCACCAAGGGAGTATGAAGCTTTCTTT. Its protein is CASSPREYEAFF.